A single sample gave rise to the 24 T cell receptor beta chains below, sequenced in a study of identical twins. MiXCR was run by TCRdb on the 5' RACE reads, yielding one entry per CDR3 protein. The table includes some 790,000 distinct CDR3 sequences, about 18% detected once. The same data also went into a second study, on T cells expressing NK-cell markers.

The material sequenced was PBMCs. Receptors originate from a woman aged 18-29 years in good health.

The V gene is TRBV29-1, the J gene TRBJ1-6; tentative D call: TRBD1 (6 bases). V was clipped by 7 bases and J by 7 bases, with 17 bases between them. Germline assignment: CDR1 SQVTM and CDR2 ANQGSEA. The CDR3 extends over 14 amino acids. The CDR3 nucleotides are TGCAGCGCTTCGCACACAGGGCCAAATTCACCCCTCCACTTT. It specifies CSASHTGPNSPLHF.

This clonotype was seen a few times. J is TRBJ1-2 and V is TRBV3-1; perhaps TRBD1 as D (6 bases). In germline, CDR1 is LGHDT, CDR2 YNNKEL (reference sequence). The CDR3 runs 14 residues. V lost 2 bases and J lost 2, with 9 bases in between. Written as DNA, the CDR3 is TGTGCCAGCAGCCAAAGACAGGCCAACTATGGCTACACCTTC. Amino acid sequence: CASSQRQANYGYTF.

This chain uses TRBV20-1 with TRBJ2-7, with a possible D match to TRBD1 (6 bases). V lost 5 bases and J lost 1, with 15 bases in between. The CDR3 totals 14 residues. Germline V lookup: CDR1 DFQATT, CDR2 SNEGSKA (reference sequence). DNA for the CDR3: TGCAGTGCTGGGGACAAGCGATATTCCTACGAGCAGTACTTC. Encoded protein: CSAGDKRYSYEQYF.

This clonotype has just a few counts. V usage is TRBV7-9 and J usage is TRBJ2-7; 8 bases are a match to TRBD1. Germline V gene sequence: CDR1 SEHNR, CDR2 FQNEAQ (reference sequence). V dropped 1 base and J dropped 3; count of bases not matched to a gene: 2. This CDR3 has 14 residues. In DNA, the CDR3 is TGTGCCAGCAGCTTAGGGACAGGGATCTACGAGCAGTACTTC. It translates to CASSLGTGIYEQYF.

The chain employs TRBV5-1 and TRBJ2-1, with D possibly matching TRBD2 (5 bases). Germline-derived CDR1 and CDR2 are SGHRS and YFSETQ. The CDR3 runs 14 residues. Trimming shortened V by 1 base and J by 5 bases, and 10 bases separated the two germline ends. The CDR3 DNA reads TGCGCCAGCAGCTTGCAATCCGGGGACAATGAGCAGTTCTTC. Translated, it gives CASSLQSGDNEQFF. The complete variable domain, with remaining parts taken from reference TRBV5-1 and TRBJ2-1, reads KAGVTQTPRYLIKTRGQQVTLSCSPISGHRSVSWYQQTPGQGLQFLFEYFSETQRNKGNFPGRFSGRQFSNSRSEMNVSTLELGDSALYLCASSLQSGDNEQFFGPGTRLTVL.

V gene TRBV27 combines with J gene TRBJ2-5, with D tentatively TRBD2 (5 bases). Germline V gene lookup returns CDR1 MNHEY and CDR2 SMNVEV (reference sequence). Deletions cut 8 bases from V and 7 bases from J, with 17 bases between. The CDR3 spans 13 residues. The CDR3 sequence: CASGRTGEGTQYF. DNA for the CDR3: TGTGCCAGCGGACGAACCGGGGAAGGGACCCAGTACTTC.

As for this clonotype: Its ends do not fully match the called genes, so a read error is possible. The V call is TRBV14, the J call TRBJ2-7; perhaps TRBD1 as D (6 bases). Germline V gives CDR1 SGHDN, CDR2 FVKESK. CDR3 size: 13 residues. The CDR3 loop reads CAISPGTPCSVVF. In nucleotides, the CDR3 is TGTGCCATCAGCCCCGGGACACCATGCAGCGTCGTCTTC.

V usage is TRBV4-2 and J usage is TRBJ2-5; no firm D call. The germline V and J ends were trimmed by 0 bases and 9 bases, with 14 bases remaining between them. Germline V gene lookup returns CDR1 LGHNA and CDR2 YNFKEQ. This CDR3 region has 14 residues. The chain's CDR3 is CASSQDLARLAQYF. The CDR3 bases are TGTGCCAGCAGCCAAGATCTGGCTAGATTAGCCCAGTACTTC.

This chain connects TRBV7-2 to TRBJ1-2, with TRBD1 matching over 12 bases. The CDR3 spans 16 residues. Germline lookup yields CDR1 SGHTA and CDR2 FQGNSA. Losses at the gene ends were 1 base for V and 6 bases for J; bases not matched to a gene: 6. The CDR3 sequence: CASSLGSGQGANGYTF. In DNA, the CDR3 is TGTGCCAGCAGCTTAGGTTCGGGACAGGGGGCGAATGGCTACACCTTC.

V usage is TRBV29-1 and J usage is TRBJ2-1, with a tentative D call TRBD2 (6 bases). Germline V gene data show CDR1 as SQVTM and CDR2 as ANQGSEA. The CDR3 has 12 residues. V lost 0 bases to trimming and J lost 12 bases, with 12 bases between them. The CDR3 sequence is CSVEEGEATQFF. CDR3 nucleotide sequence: TGCAGCGTTGAAGAAGGGGAGGCCACGCAGTTCTTC.

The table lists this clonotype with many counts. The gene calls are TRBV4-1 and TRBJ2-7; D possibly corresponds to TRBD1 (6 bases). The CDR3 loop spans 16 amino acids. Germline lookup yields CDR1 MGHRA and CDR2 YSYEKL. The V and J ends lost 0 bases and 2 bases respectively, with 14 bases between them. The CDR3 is CASSQDPQGNPYEQYF. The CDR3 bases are TGCGCCAGCAGCCAAGATCCCCAGGGGAATCCCTACGAGCAGTACTTC.

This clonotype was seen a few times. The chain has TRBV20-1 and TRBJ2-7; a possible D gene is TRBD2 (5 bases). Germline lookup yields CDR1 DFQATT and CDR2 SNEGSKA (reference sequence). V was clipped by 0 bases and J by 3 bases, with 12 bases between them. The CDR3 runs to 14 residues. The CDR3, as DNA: TGCAGTGCTAGAGATCGAGGTAGCGACTACGAGCAGTACTTC. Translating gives CSARDRGSDYEQYF.

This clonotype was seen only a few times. DNA for the CDR3: TGCGCCACCGGTTCCGGGACAACCGCGAACACCGGGGAGCTGTTTTTT. Protein: CATGSGTTANTGELFF. The chain recombines TRBV5-1 with TRBJ2-2, with TRBD1 as a possible D gene (6 bases). Germline CDR1 and CDR2: SGHRS and YFSETQ. The length of the CDR3 is 16 residues. The V end lost 9 bases, the J end lost 0 bases, and 18 bases lay between the germline ends.

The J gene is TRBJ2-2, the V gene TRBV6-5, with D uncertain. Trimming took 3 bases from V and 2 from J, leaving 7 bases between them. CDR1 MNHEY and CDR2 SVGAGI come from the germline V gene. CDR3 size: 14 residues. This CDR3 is CASSYWRNTGELFF. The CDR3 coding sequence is TGTGCCAGCAGTTATTGGCGAAACACCGGGGAGCTGTTTTTT.

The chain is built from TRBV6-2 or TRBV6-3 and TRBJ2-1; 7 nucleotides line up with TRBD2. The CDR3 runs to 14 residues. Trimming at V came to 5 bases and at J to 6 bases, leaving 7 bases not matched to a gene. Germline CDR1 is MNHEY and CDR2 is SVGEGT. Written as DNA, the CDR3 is TGTGCCAGCAGTAACGGACTAGTGGTCAATGAGCAGTTCTTC. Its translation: CASSNGLVVNEQFF.

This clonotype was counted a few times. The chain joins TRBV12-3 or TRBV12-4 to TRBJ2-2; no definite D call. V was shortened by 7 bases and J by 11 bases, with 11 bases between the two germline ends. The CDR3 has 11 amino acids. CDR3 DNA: TGTGCCAGCACCCTAGATCTCGAGCTGTTTTTT. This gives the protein CASTLDLELFF.

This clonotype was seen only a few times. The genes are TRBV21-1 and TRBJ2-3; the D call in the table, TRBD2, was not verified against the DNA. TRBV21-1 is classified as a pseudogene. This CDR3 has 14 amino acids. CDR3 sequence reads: CASWVLVSQDTQYF. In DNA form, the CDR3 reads TGTGCCAGCTGGGTACTAGTATCTCAAGATACGCAGTATTTT.

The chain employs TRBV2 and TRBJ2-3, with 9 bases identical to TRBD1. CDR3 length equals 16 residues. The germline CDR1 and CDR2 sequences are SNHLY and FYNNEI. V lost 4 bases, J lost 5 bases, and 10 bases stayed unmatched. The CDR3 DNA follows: TGTGCCAGCAGTGGGGAGACAGGGGGTACTTTAGATACGCAGTATTTT. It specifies CASSGETGGTLDTQYF.

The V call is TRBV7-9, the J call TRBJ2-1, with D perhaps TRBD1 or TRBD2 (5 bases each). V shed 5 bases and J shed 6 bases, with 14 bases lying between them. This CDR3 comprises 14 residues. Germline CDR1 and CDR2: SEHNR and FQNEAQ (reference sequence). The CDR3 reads CASSPGTSTNEQFF. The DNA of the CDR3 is TGTGCCAGCAGCCCCGGGACCTCAACCAATGAGCAGTTCTTC.

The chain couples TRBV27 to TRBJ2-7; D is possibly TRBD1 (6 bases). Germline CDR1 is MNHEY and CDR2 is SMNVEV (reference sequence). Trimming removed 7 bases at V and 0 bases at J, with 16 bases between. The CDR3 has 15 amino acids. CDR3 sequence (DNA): TGTGCCAGCATGGCCTCTGGGGGCGGCTCCTACGAGCAGTACTTC. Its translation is CASMASGGGSYEQYF.

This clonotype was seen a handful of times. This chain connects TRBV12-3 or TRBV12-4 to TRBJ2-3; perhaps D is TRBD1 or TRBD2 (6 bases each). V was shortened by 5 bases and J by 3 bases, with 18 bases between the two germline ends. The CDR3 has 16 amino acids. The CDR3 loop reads CASSDTGKGGTDTQYF. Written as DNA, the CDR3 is TGTGCCAGCAGTGATACAGGGAAGGGGGGAACAGATACGCAGTATTTT.

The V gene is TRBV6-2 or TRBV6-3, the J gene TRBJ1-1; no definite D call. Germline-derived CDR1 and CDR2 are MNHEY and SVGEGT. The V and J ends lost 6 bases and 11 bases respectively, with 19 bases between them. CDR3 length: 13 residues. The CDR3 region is CASRPLRSRTAFF. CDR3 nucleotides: TGTGCCAGCAGACCTTTGAGGAGCCGGACGGCTTTCTTT.

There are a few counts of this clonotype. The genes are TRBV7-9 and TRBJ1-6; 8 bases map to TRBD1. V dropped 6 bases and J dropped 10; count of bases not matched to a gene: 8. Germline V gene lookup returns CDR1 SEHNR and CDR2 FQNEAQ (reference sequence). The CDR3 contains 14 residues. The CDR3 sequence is CASRPTGEGSPLHF. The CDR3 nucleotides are TGTGCCAGCAGACCGACAGGGGAGGGCTCACCCCTCCACTTT.

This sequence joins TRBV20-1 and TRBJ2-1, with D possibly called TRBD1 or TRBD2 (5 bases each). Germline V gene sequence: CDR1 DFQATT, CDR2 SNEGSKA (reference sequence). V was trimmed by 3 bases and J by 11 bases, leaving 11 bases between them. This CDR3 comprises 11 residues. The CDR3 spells CSARDEGQQFF. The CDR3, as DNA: TGCAGTGCTAGGGACGAGGGACAGCAGTTCTTC.